This entry describes one TCR beta chain. Each cDNA molecule in the library carried unique molecular identifiers. TCRdb redid the calling of the RACE reads with MiXCR, one entry per CDR3 protein. The repertoire includes 85,000 to 130,000 distinct CDR3 sequences, 12% of them detected once, and about 1.6% sits in the top ten. As to time point: pre-sensitization, week 0. Described treatment: therapeutic diphenylcyclopropenone sensitization with weekly scalp DPC. Every donor had alopecia and was 18 to 70 years old; all were suitable for DPC. The entry originates in a study of human T cells and chemical hapten exposure. As for the study in general: Diphenylcyclopropenone, dosed weekly to the scalp, was given to patients throughout the roughly 24-week study.

The CDR3 is made up of 12 amino acids. Trimming pared 0 bases from V and 8 bases from J, leaving 5 bases between. Germline-derived CDR1 and CDR2 are MNHNY and SVGAGI (reference sequence). The source was whole blood, collected in connection with sensitization to the hapten diphenylcyclopropenone (DPC). This receptor was obtained from a woman aged 45-59 years with alopecia areata. Some clones in this sample may be carry-over from other donors' samples. This rearrangement joins TRBV6-6 to TRBJ2-1; no reliable D call. The CDR3 DNA follows: TGTGCCAGCAGTTACTCGAGCTATGAGCAGTTCTTC. Translating it yields CASSYSSYEQFF.